A selection of T cell receptor beta chains follows, all from one sample in a study of early T cells in non-severe SARS-CoV-2 infection. TCRdb used MiXCR to reprocess the 5' RACE reads, holding one entry per CDR3 protein. The table includes 75,000 or so distinct CDR3 sequences, approximately 12% detected once. Input material: whole blood. The receptors here all came from an adult who was a healthcare worker with PCR-confirmed SARS-CoV-2 infection or an uninfected control (not recorded which). CDR3s include the opening cysteine and the closing phenylalanine or tryptophan. A D gene is named only where the DNA matches it firmly. Not all rows give a size; the values are once, few, many and, for expanded clones, a class.

clone size: NA
D gene: TRBD1
V gene: TRBV7-9
J gene: TRBJ1-3
CDR3 DNA: TGTGCCAGCAGCTCTACAGGGGGCACTGGAAACACCATATATTTT
CDR3 protein: CASSSTGGTGNTIYF

clone size: NA
D gene: TRBD2
V gene: TRBV19
J gene: TRBJ2-5
CDR3 DNA: TGTGCCAGTAGTATACTAGCGGGAGGAGAGACCCAGTACTTC
CDR3 protein: CASSILAGGETQYF

clone size: NA
D gene: NA
V gene: TRBV5-1
J gene: TRBJ1-1
CDR3 DNA: TGCGCCAGCAGCTTGGCCGGGACCGAGAACACTGAAGCTTTCTTT
CDR3 protein: CASSLAGTENTEAFF

clone size: NA
D gene: NA
V gene: TRBV7-2
J gene: TRBJ2-2
CDR3 DNA: TGTGCCAGCAGCCGGAAGACTACCGGGGAGCTGTTTTTT
CDR3 protein: CASSRKTTGELFF

clone size: few
D gene: NA
V gene: TRBV27
J gene: TRBJ1-1
CDR3 DNA: TGTGCCAGCAGTTTAATGGGGGGTGCTGAAGCTTTCTTT
CDR3 protein: CASSLMGGAEAFF

clone size: NA
D gene: NA
V gene: TRBV6-6
J gene: TRBJ1-4
CDR3 DNA: TGTGCCAGCAGGGGGACACAAACAACTAATGAAAAACTGTTTTTT
CDR3 protein: CASRGTQTTNEKLFF

clone size: NA
D gene: NA
V gene: TRBV20-1
J gene: TRBJ2-3
CDR3 DNA: TGCAGTGCCCGAGGGCAGGGCAGCTCTTCCACAGATACGCAGTATTTT
CDR3 protein: CSARGQGSSSTDTQYF

clone size: many
D gene: NA
V gene: TRBV12-3/TRBV12-4
J gene: TRBJ2-7
CDR3 DNA: TGTGCCAGCAGCTCCAGGGCAGGGAACGAGCAGTACTTC
CDR3 protein: CASSSRAGNEQYF

clone size: many
D gene: TRBD2
V gene: TRBV5-1
J gene: TRBJ2-5
CDR3 DNA: TGCGCCAGCAGCTTGGGGACTAGCCGTGAGACCCAGTACTTC
CDR3 protein: CASSLGTSRETQYF

clone size: many
D gene: TRBD1
V gene: TRBV27
J gene: TRBJ2-7
CDR3 DNA: TGTGCCAGCACCTCATTTTTCCGGGACAGTCCCTACGAGCAGTACTTC
CDR3 protein: CASTSFFRDSPYEQYF

clone size: many
D gene: NA
V gene: TRBV5-1
J gene: TRBJ2-7
CDR3 DNA: TGCGCCAGCAGCCCGACCGTCGCGGACGAGCAGTACTTC
CDR3 protein: CASSPTVADEQYF

clone size: NA
D gene: NA
V gene: TRBV7-2
J gene: TRBJ1-3
CDR3 DNA: TGTGCCAGCAGCCGCTCGGGACGGAGCTCTGGAAACACCATATATTTT
CDR3 protein: CASSRSGRSSGNTIYF

clone size: many
D gene: NA
V gene: TRBV6-6
J gene: TRBJ1-2
CDR3 DNA: TGTGCCAGCAGTTACTCGCACGGCACCTATGGCTACACCTTC
CDR3 protein: CASSYSHGTYGYTF

clone size: few
D gene: NA
V gene: TRBV14
J gene: TRBJ1-1
CDR3 DNA: TGTGCCAGCAGCCAAGAAGTCCTCACTGAAGCTTTCTTT
CDR3 protein: CASSQEVLTEAFF

clone size: few
D gene: NA
V gene: TRBV14
J gene: TRBJ2-1
CDR3 DNA: TGTGCCAGCAGCCAACTAGAGAGCTCCTACAATGAGCAGTTCTTC
CDR3 protein: CASSQLESSYNEQFF

clone size: NA
D gene: NA
V gene: TRBV20-1
J gene: TRBJ1-5
CDR3 DNA: TGCAGTGCTAGAGTTACAGAGACTAATCAGCCCCAGCATTTT
CDR3 protein: CSARVTETNQPQHF

clone size: many
D gene: NA
V gene: TRBV29-1
J gene: TRBJ2-1
CDR3 DNA: TGCAGCTACCGAGTGGTAGATGAGCAGTTCTTC
CDR3 protein: CSYRVVDEQFF

clone size: many
D gene: NA
V gene: TRBV20-1
J gene: TRBJ2-7
CDR3 DNA: TGCAGTGCTGACCGGGACTGCTCCTACGAGCAGTACTTC
CDR3 protein: CSADRDCSYEQYF

clone size: few
D gene: TRBD1
V gene: TRBV9
J gene: TRBJ2-2
CDR3 DNA: TGTGCCAGCAGCGCCCCGACAGGGACCCCCGGGGAGCTGTTTTTT
CDR3 protein: CASSAPTGTPGELFF

clone size: many
D gene: TRBD1
V gene: TRBV10-3
J gene: TRBJ2-1
CDR3 DNA: TGTGCCATCAGTGAAAAAGGTTGGACAGGGGAAAATGAGCAGTTCTTC
CDR3 protein: CAISEKGWTGENEQFF

clone size: many
D gene: NA
V gene: TRBV27
J gene: TRBJ2-3
CDR3 DNA: TGTGCCAGCAGTTTATTTTTCAAGGAGGGGGCTACGCAGTATTTT
CDR3 protein: CASSLFFKEGATQYF

clone size: many
D gene: NA
V gene: TRBV7-3
J gene: TRBJ2-1
CDR3 DNA: TGTGCCAGCAGCTCCTATGGGGGTGCGAATGAGCAGTTCTTC
CDR3 protein: CASSSYGGANEQFF

clone size: NA
D gene: TRBD2
V gene: TRBV27
J gene: TRBJ2-3
CDR3 DNA: TGTGCCAGCAGTTTAACTAGCGGGCGCACAGATACGCAGTATTTT
CDR3 protein: CASSLTSGRTDTQYF

clone size: few
D gene: NA
V gene: TRBV29-1
J gene: TRBJ1-1
CDR3 DNA: TGCAGCGTGAGTGTCAGGAACACTGAAGCTTTCTTT
CDR3 protein: CSVSVRNTEAFF

clone size: many
D gene: TRBD2
V gene: TRBV7-9
J gene: TRBJ2-1
CDR3 DNA: TGTGCCAGCAGCTTAAGGGAGGGACGGGTAACCGATGAGCAGTTCTTC
CDR3 protein: CASSLREGRVTDEQFF

clone size: few
D gene: NA
V gene: TRBV29-1
J gene: TRBJ2-2
CDR3 DNA: TGCAGCGTTGTCAAGGGAGGTACCGGGGAGCTGTTTTTT
CDR3 protein: CSVVKGGTGELFF

clone size: NA
D gene: NA
V gene: TRBV7-9
J gene: TRBJ1-1
CDR3 DNA: TGTGCCAGCAGCTTAAGGGGTGGGGCGAACACTGAAGCTTTCTTT
CDR3 protein: CASSLRGGANTEAFF

clone size: few
D gene: NA
V gene: TRBV2
J gene: TRBJ2-7
CDR3 DNA: TGTGCCAGCAGTGAACACGGGACAACCTTAGACGAGCAGTACTTC
CDR3 protein: CASSEHGTTLDEQYF

clone size: NA
D gene: NA
V gene: TRBV5-5
J gene: TRBJ1-1
CDR3 DNA: TGTGCCAGCAGCTTGAGGGGCGATTGGACTGAAGCTTTCTTT
CDR3 protein: CASSLRGDWTEAFF

clone size: many
D gene: NA
V gene: TRBV12-3/TRBV12-4
J gene: TRBJ2-2
CDR3 DNA: TGTGCCAGCAGTTTTTTCGGGGGTCTTGGGGAGCTGTTTTTT
CDR3 protein: CASSFFGGLGELFF

clone size: many
D gene: NA
V gene: TRBV12-3/TRBV12-4
J gene: TRBJ1-6
CDR3 DNA: TGTGCCAGCTGGGAGGGAAGATCGAATTCACCCCTCCACTTT
CDR3 protein: CASWEGRSNSPLHF

clone size: many
D gene: TRBD1
V gene: TRBV7-6
J gene: TRBJ2-2
CDR3 DNA: TGTGCCAGCAGGACGACAGGGTCCCCCGGGGAGCTGTTTTTT
CDR3 protein: CASRTTGSPGELFF

clone size: NA
D gene: NA
V gene: TRBV3-1
J gene: TRBJ2-7
CDR3 DNA: TGTGCCAGCAGCCAAGAGGCGATTAACGAGCAGTACTTC
CDR3 protein: CASSQEAINEQYF

clone size: few
D gene: TRBD1
V gene: TRBV5-1
J gene: TRBJ1-6
CDR3 DNA: TGCGCCAGCAGCTTGCAGGGGGCCAATTCACCCCTCCACTTT
CDR3 protein: CASSLQGANSPLHF

clone size: many
D gene: NA
V gene: TRBV5-1
J gene: TRBJ2-1
CDR3 DNA: TGCGCCAGCAGCTTGGGGGGAGACAATGAGCAGTTCTTC
CDR3 protein: CASSLGGDNEQFF

clone size: NA
D gene: TRBD1
V gene: TRBV29-1
J gene: TRBJ2-1
CDR3 DNA: TGCAGCGTCGACAGGGAATACAATGAGCAGTTCTTC
CDR3 protein: CSVDREYNEQFF

clone size: few
D gene: NA
V gene: TRBV10-3
J gene: TRBJ1-3
CDR3 DNA: TGTGCCATCAGTGGGAACCAACAGTGGAGCTCTGGAAACACCATATATTTT
CDR3 protein: CAISGNQQWSSGNTIYF

clone size: once
D gene: NA
V gene: TRBV29-1
J gene: TRBJ1-1
CDR3 DNA: TGCAGCGTCCTCCAACTCCTGAACACTGAAGCTTTCTTT
CDR3 protein: CSVLQLLNTEAFF

clone size: few
D gene: TRBD2
V gene: TRBV7-3
J gene: TRBJ2-3
CDR3 DNA: TGTGCCAGCAGCTGGGGCGCGGGGGGCACAGATACGCAGTATTTT
CDR3 protein: CASSWGAGGTDTQYF

clone size: many
D gene: NA
V gene: TRBV7-2
J gene: TRBJ2-5
CDR3 DNA: TGTGCCAGCAGCTCCGCGGTCAGCCTCCAAGAGACCCAGTACTTC
CDR3 protein: CASSSAVSLQETQYF

clone size: large
D gene: NA
V gene: TRBV4-1
J gene: TRBJ2-6
CDR3 DNA: TGCGCCAGCAGCCAAGGGCTCGGTGAGGCCAACGTCCTGACTTTC
CDR3 protein: CASSQGLGEANVLTF

clone size: NA
D gene: NA
V gene: TRBV5-5
J gene: TRBJ2-5
CDR3 DNA: TGTGCCAGCAGCTTGGCCGTGGCACGCGGGGCCCAAGAGACCCAGTACTTC
CDR3 protein: CASSLAVARGAQETQYF

clone size: NA
D gene: NA
V gene: TRBV5-1
J gene: TRBJ2-7
CDR3 DNA: TGCGCCAGCAGTTCTTTTCCGGACACATACGAGCAGTACTTC
CDR3 protein: CASSSFPDTYEQYF

clone size: many
D gene: TRBD2
V gene: TRBV12-3/TRBV12-4
J gene: TRBJ2-7
CDR3 DNA: TGTGCCAGCAGTTTCGACAGCGGGGGTAAAGAGCAGTACTTC
CDR3 protein: CASSFDSGGKEQYF

clone size: NA
D gene: TRBD1
V gene: TRBV10-3
J gene: TRBJ1-2
CDR3 DNA: TGTGCCATCAGTGCGCAGGGGGCAGCGGGCTACACCTTC
CDR3 protein: CAISAQGAAGYTF

clone size: many
D gene: NA
V gene: TRBV29-1
J gene: TRBJ1-1
CDR3 DNA: TGCAGCGTTGGGGCAGGGTGGGCAATGAACACTGAAGCTTTCTTT
CDR3 protein: CSVGAGWAMNTEAFF

clone size: NA
D gene: NA
V gene: TRBV5-1
J gene: TRBJ1-6
CDR3 DNA: TGCGCCAGCAGTCATGGACGAGGATCTAATTCACCCCTCCACTTT
CDR3 protein: CASSHGRGSNSPLHF

clone size: NA
D gene: NA
V gene: TRBV5-1
J gene: TRBJ2-1
CDR3 DNA: TGCGCCAGCAGCCCCGGGGACCCGTCATATGAGCAGTTCTTC
CDR3 protein: CASSPGDPSYEQFF

clone size: NA
D gene: NA
V gene: TRBV18
J gene: TRBJ1-2
CDR3 DNA: TGTGCCAGCTCACCAACCGGGTACAACTATGGCTACACCTTC
CDR3 protein: CASSPTGYNYGYTF

clone size: many
D gene: TRBD1
V gene: TRBV11-2
J gene: TRBJ2-3
CDR3 DNA: TGTGCCAGCAGCTCCACTTGGACAGGGTTGGGCACAGATACGCAGTATTTT
CDR3 protein: CASSSTWTGLGTDTQYF

clone size: few
D gene: NA
V gene: TRBV7-2
J gene: TRBJ2-1
CDR3 DNA: TGTGCCAGCAGCTTAGCGCTAGGCCGCTCCTACAATGAGCAGTTCTTC
CDR3 protein: CASSLALGRSYNEQFF

clone size: many
D gene: NA
V gene: TRBV24-1
J gene: TRBJ1-1
CDR3 DNA: TGTGCCACCAGTGATGCACAGGGAATTGAAGCTTTCTTT
CDR3 protein: CATSDAQGIEAFF